Below, 8 T cell receptor beta chains from the same sample are listed, as sequenced in a study of human T cells and chemical hapten exposure. TCRdb re-derived calls from the RACE reads in MiXCR, one entry per CDR3 protein. This table has 85,000 to 120,000 distinct CDR3 sequences, approximately 12% appearing once. Time point here: pre-sensitization, week 0. As for treatment: therapeutic diphenylcyclopropenone sensitization with weekly scalp DPC. Source: whole blood, taken in connection with sensitization to the hapten diphenylcyclopropenone (DPC). The source of these receptors is a woman aged 45-59 years with alopecia areata. Some clones in this sample may be carry-over from other donors' samples.

This clonotype is a singleton in its sample. The genes are TRBV28 and TRBJ2-1, with TRBD2 matching over 13 bases. The V gene's germline CDR1 is MDHEN and CDR2 SYDVKM. The CDR3 contains 15 residues. Losses at the gene ends were 5 bases for V and 9 bases for J; bases not matched to a gene: 7. DNA for the CDR3: TGTGCCAGCAGTCTCCCTACTAGCGGGAGGGGTGAGCAGTTCTTC. Amino acid sequence: CASSLPTSGRGEQFF.

This clonotype was counted ten times or more. The chain couples TRBV6-2 or TRBV6-3 to TRBJ2-5; possibly TRBD1 for D (5 bases). The CDR3 is 18 residues long. Germline loops: CDR1 MNHEY, CDR2 SVGEGT. Trimming removed 5 bases at V and 0 bases at J, with 22 bases between. CDR3 sequence: CASSPPPRQRLDQETQYF. Written as DNA, the CDR3 is TGTGCCAGCAGTCCCCCCCCCAGACAGCGCCTTGACCAAGAGACCCAGTACTTC.

The chain links TRBV5-6 to TRBJ1-5, with a tentative D call TRBD1 (5 bases). V lost 1 base, J lost 0 bases, and 11 bases lay in between. The germline CDR1 and CDR2 sequences are SGHDT and YYEEEE. CDR3 size: 16 residues. The CDR3 sequence is CASSLMGQGSNQPQHF. The DNA of the CDR3 is TGTGCCAGCAGCTTGATGGGGCAGGGTAGCAATCAGCCCCAGCATTTT.

This clonotype was seen a handful of times. This rearrangement joins TRBV5-1 to TRBJ1-2, with TRBD1 identical over 7 bases. CDR3 size: 15 residues. Germline loops: CDR1 SGHRS, CDR2 YFSETQ. Trimming at V came to 0 bases and at J to 6 bases, leaving 8 bases not matched to a gene. The CDR3 DNA sequence: TGCGCCAGCAGCTTGGCCGGGACAGTGTCCCATGGCTACACCTTC. As protein: CASSLAGTVSHGYTF.

CDR3 DNA sequence: TGTGCCAGCAGTGCTTCGGGACTGAACACAGATACGCAGTATTTT. Translating it yields CASSASGLNTDTQYF. The chain is built from TRBV2 and TRBJ2-3; a weak D match, TRBD2 (6 bases). V lost 4 bases, J lost 2 bases, and 13 bases lay in between. Germline V CDR1 and CDR2: SNHLY, FYNNEI. The CDR3 totals 15 residues.

This chain connects TRBV2 to TRBJ2-3; the D gene could be TRBD1 or TRBD2 (5 bases each). The CDR3 spans 14 residues. Trimming took off 3 bases at V and 3 bases at J, with 10 bases between the two ends. CDR1 and CDR2 from the germline V gene are SNHLY and FYNNEI. The CDR3 coding sequence is TGTGCCAGCAGTGAGTGGGGACGAACAGATACGCAGTATTTT. This codes for CASSEWGRTDTQYF.

This clonotype was seen repeatedly, ten times or more. The chain uses TRBV12-3 or TRBV12-4 and TRBJ2-7; TRBD1 agrees at 7 bases. Trimming took 5 bases from V and 6 from J; bases not matched to a gene: 4. The CDR3 is 12 residues long. CDR3 nucleotides: TGTGCCAGCAGTCCATGGACAGGCGAGCAGTACTTC. Translating it yields CASSPWTGEQYF.

CDR3 in DNA: TGTGCCAGCGGTGGCAGCAAAGGTACCACCGGGGAGCTGTTTTTT. Amino acids: CASGGSKGTTGELFF. The chain couples TRBV6-5 to TRBJ2-2; no definite D call. V was cut by 8 bases and J by 4 bases, with 17 bases left in between. The CDR3 runs to 15 residues. Germline CDR1 MNHEY, CDR2 SVGAGI.